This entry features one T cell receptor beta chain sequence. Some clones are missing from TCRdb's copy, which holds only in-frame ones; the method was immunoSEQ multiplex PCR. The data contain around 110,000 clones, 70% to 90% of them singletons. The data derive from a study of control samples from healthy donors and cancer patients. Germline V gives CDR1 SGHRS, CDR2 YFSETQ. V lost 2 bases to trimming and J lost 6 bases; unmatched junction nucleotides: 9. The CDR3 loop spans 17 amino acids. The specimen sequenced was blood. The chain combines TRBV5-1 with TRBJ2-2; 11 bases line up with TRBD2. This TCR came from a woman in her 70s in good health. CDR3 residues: CASSLSSGGTVSGELFF. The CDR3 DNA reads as TGCGCCAGCAGCTTATCTAGCGGGGGGACGGTTTCCGGGGAGCTGTTTTTT.